The subject of this entry is one T cell receptor beta chain. The specificity of this receptor is unknown. Qualities for individual bases were not recorded, and no much larger clone is one base off. The record originates from a study of T cell responses to AZD1222 COVID-19 vaccine (dated by TCRdb to the early 2020s). Background on the whole study: AZD1222 recipients whose second dose came at about 4 weeks and those whose second dose came at about 12 weeks were combined into one group, since spike-specific TCR depth and breadth did not differ between the two schedules. TCR sequencing covered more than 230 trial participants: 200 to 220 given two doses of AZD1222 and approximately 26 given two doses of MenACWY control vaccine. Trial participants were enrolled by age into subgroups of 18-55, 56-69 and 70-plus years, and around 150, 28 and 57 TCR-sequenced participants, respectively, were included in these subgroups. The paper's findings and limits, for the study overall: No day 14 peak-response samples were available, so repertoires were characterized only after the peak T cell response. After two AZD1222 doses, both the breadth and the depth of spike-specific TCRs were significantly higher than at day 0 and than in MenACWY recipients. Conclusions about previously exposed vaccinees were limited because only six or seven AZD1222 recipients were SARS-CoV-2 seropositive at baseline. In the small 56-69-year group, the increase in depth fell short of significance, most likely because of low power. Participants were mostly white British, with more females than males. The authors suggested clonal diversity may have been underestimated. CD4 TCRs associated with the vaccine covered the entire spike protein, and the dominant responses were in regions 160-218 and 743-854. Epitopes outside the regions mutated in the B.1.351 and B.1.1.7 variants were reportedly recognized by nearly half of the unique spike-specific TCRs.

The time point label, as the study defines it: baseline before first vaccination. Vaccinee samples came from UK trials COV001 and COV002, including a single-blind randomized controlled phase 2/3 trial of AZD1222 (ChAdOx1 nCoV-19) in healthy adults. Trial participant PBMC samples were collected at day 0 and day 28 after the second dose for TCRbeta chain sequencing. The CDR3 regions of human TCRbeta chains were analyzed by immunosequencing. Processing in the source paper ran as follows. TCRs in the repertoires were matched against a reference library of SARS-CoV-2-specific TCRs that had been generated with the MIRA antigen-specificity platform. Breadth was defined as the fraction of unique TCRs that were SARS-CoV-2-associated. Depth was defined as the fraction of total T cells that were SARS-CoV-2-associated. Each spike-specific TCR was assigned to its reactive spike region and to a CD4 or CD8 class using the MIRA data. Log10-transformed breadth and depth values were compared by one-way ANOVA with Sidak's multiple comparisons tests. Imported from immuneACCESS, the table was reduced by TCRdb to in-frame sequences with V and J called. These copies leave out some clones; in studies compared against another copy, an unresolved V gene accounts for under half, and the cause of the remainder is not known. From that table come the V and J calls and clone size; the DNA was used to work out D and trimming. The sample table shows about 130,000 clones, and about 90% are seen once. About 1.9% of the sample goes to the ten largest clones.

The germline V gene (reference sequence) provides CDR1 MNHEY and CDR2 SMNVEV. The V end gives up 2 bases and the J end 7 bases, leaving 10 bases in the junction not matched to a gene. The cysteine opens and the phenylalanine closes a CDR3 of 15 amino acids. Of the read, only the CDR3 DNA is kept; its 45 bases are in frame from base 1. This TCR came from an adult in good health. The source was peripheral blood, collected on day 0 of AZD1222 vaccination. This chain is built from TRBV27 and TRBJ1-1; 7 bases in the junction line up with TRBD1. The DNA sequence follows: TGTGCCAGCAGTTTAGCTTGGAGAGGGGACAGTGAAGCTTTCTTT. It codes for CASSLAWRGDSEAFF.